These 9 T cell receptor beta chains originate from one sample sequenced in a study of blood T cell repertoires in COVID-19 (TCRdb year 2020). Library method: the immunoSEQ multiplex PCR assay. In TCRdb, the immuneACCESS table is reduced to in-frame sequences with V and J assigned. These tables do not hold every clone; where another copy was compared, an unresolved V gene accounts for under half, and the others remain unexplained. This sample holds approximately 190,000 clones; 84% were observed only once. Of the sample, around 2.9% falls within the top ten clones. Material for sequencing was PBMCs or T cells enriched from blood (not recorded which). These receptor sequences come from a woman in her 30s who had been exposed to COVID-19.

The CDR3 is CASSEGIWLNTEAFF. The CDR3 nucleotides read TGTGCCAGCAGTGAAGGTATTTGGCTGAACACTGAAGCTTTCTTT. The chain uses TRBV2 and TRBJ1-1, with no clear D. From germline, CDR1 is SNHLY and CDR2 FYNNEI. This CDR3 is 15 amino acids long. V lost 1 base, J lost 0 bases, and 9 bases lay in between.

The J gene is TRBJ1-4, the V gene TRBV4-3; possibly TRBD1 for D (5 bases). The CDR3 covers 15 residues. Trimming removed 4 bases from V and 14 bases from J, with 23 bases in between. The V gene's germline CDR1 is LGHNA and CDR2 YSLEER. CDR3 nucleotides: TGCGCCAGCAGCCGAGCAGACCGGGACTCTCGGTTTCTGTTTTTT. Protein: CASSRADRDSRFLFF.

The chain couples TRBV9 to TRBJ1-4; 7 nucleotides match TRBD1. Germline CDR1 reads SGDLS; CDR2 reads YYNGEE. The CDR3 runs 14 residues. V lost 3 bases to trimming and J lost 8 bases; unmatched junction nucleotides: 7. The CDR3 nucleotides read TGTGCCAGCAGCGGCCAGGGGGAAGGAGAAAAACTGTTTTTT. Its protein product is CASSGQGEGEKLFF.

The rearrangement uses TRBV11-2 and TRBJ2-7, with D maybe TRBD2 (6 bases). Germline CDR1 SGHAT, CDR2 FQNNGV. The CDR3 covers 12 residues. Deletions cut 8 bases from V and 0 bases from J, with 8 bases between. CDR3 sequence reads: CASGGGSYEQYF. For the CDR3, the DNA is TGTGCCAGCGGGGGAGGCTCCTACGAGCAGTACTTC.

The chain joins TRBV7-2 to TRBJ1-4, with D unclear. This CDR3 spans 12 amino acids. CDR1 and CDR2 (germline): SGHTA, FQGNSA. The germline V and J ends were trimmed by 3 bases and 4 bases, with 3 bases remaining between them. The CDR3, as DNA: TGTGCCAGCAGCTTCAGTAATGAAAAACTGTTTTTT. Translation: CASSFSNEKLFF.

The chain carries TRBV4-1 and TRBJ1-4; the match to TRBD1 covers 8 bases. Germline V CDR1 and CDR2: MGHRA, YSYEKL. Trimming removed 3 bases from V and 7 bases from J; junction bases left unmatched: 4. The CDR3 has 14 residues. CDR3: CASSQDRVGEKLFF. CDR3 in DNA: TGCGCCAGCAGCCAGGACAGGGTAGGTGAAAAACTGTTTTTT.

The V gene is TRBV7-9, the J gene TRBJ1-3; TRBD1 aligns across 10 bases. The V gene end was trimmed by 7 bases and the J gene end by 0 bases; junction bases not matched to a gene: 9. CDR1 is SEHNR and CDR2 is FQNEAQ in the germline V gene (reference sequence). This CDR3 contains 17 residues. CDR3 coding DNA: TGTGCCAGCAAACCGGGACAGGGGACATACTCTGGAAACACCATATATTTT. Amino acids: CASKPGQGTYSGNTIYF.

The CDR3 coding sequence is TGTGCCAGCAGTCGACGACCGGGGGGCAACACTGAAGCTTTCTTT. It codes for CASSRRPGGNTEAFF. V usage is TRBV14 and J usage is TRBJ1-1; maybe TRBD1 (6 bases). CDR3 length: 15 residues. The germline CDR1 and CDR2 sequences are SGHDN and FVKESK. Trimming removed 6 bases from V and 2 bases from J, with 16 bases in between.

This rearrangement joins TRBV4-1 to TRBJ1-3, with D tentatively TRBD1 (5 bases). Germline CDR1 MGHRA, CDR2 YSYEKL. This CDR3 contains 16 residues. V was trimmed by 0 bases and J by 0 bases, leaving 9 bases between them. The CDR3 here is CASSQDRGFSGNTIYF. For the CDR3, the DNA is TGCGCCAGCAGCCAAGATCGGGGGTTCTCTGGAAACACCATATATTTT.